The entry below describes one TCR beta chain. What it binds is not known. Sequenced by immunoSEQ multiplex PCR; TCRdb stores in-frame clones only, minus some. The sample includes tens of thousands of clones, around 96% of them seen just once. These data belong to a study of T cell clonotyping in hematopoietic cell transplantation. Points from the study as a whole: Pathologically expanded recipient clonotypes increased progressively from day 30 to day 180 as diversity fell. No sorting was done, leaving CD4 and CD8 contributions mixed. Few recipient clonotypes overlapped donors; over 95% were de novo at given depth.

This CDR3 comprises 14 residues. The trim removed 8 bases at V and 6 bases at J, leaving 9 bases unmatched. The germline V gene encodes CDR1 MRHNA and CDR2 SNTAGT. Sequencing was done on a sample of peripheral blood mononuclear cells. The J gene is TRBJ2-2, the V gene TRBV6-4; TRBD1 matches at 7 bases. This receptor was identified in a man younger than 45 in good health. Some clones in this sample may be carry-over from other donors' samples. This CDR3 is CASRQTGLPGELFF. The CDR3 coding sequence is TGTGCCAGCCGCCAGACAGGGCTTCCCGGGGAGCTGTTTTTT.